These 20 T cell receptor beta chains share one sample of origin, sequenced in a study of T-cell reconstitution after alpha-beta-depleted transplantation in children. The library targeted TCRbeta and was prepared with unique molecular identifiers. TCRdb re-called the PCR reads with MiXCR, one entry per CDR3 protein. The repertoire consists of roughly 500,000 distinct CDR3 sequences, with 32% occurring once and the leading ten covering 2% to 3%. The sample in question was PBMCs from the stem cell graft donor, obtained from the stem cell graft. These receptors originate from a human donor who donated a stem cell graft to a child with aplastic anemia.

DNA of the CDR3: TGCAGTGCAGGGCCTGGGACTAGCGGGATCAGGGAGCAGTTCTTC. It codes for CSAGPGTSGIREQFF. The rearrangement links TRBV20-1 to TRBJ2-1; 13 nucleotides align to TRBD2. Germline assignment: CDR1 DFQATT and CDR2 SNEGSKA (reference sequence). CDR3 length: 15 residues. J was trimmed by 10 bases and V by 6 bases; bases with no gene match: 12.

This clonotype was picked up a small number of times. The genes are TRBV29-1 and TRBJ1-1; D is ambiguous. Per germline, CDR1 SQVTM and CDR2 ANQGSEA. This CDR3 has 10 amino acids. The V gene lost 7 bases and the J gene lost 4 bases, with 7 bases spanning the gap. CDR3 protein: CSGYSTEAFF. As DNA, the CDR3 is TGCAGCGGCTACAGCACTGAAGCTTTCTTT.

The chain carries TRBV3-1 and TRBJ1-1; D call uncertain. Germline CDR1 LGHDT, CDR2 YNNKEL (reference sequence). V lost 1 base, J lost 11 bases, and 11 bases lay in between. The CDR3 runs to 12 residues. The CDR3 spells CASSQGVGEAFF. CDR3 sequence (DNA): TGTGCCAGCAGCCAAGGGGTCGGAGAGGCTTTCTTT.

This chain connects TRBV27 to TRBJ2-4, with 8 bases fitting TRBD1. The length of the CDR3 is 14 residues. V was pared by 5 bases and J by 8 bases, with 8 bases of the junction left unmatched. In germline, CDR1 is MNHEY, CDR2 SMNVEV (reference sequence). CDR3 in DNA: TGTGCCAGCAGTCCAATCGACAGGGGCGACATTCAGTACTTC. It encodes CASSPIDRGDIQYF.

This clonotype has a handful of counts. The chain links TRBV6-2 or TRBV6-3 to TRBJ1-2; tentative D call: TRBD1 (5 bases). CDR1 and CDR2 (germline): MNHEY, SVGEGT. The CDR3 spans 17 residues. Trimming took 3 bases from V and 0 from J, leaving 17 bases between them. CDR3 loop: CASSYRRGPNTNYGYTF. The CDR3, as DNA: TGTGCCAGCAGTTATAGGAGGGGACCGAATACTAACTATGGCTACACCTTC.

V usage is TRBV20-1 and J usage is TRBJ1-6, with D perhaps matching TRBD1 (5 bases). V was cut by 7 bases and J by 10 bases, with 11 bases left in between. This CDR3 region has 11 residues. Germline V gene lookup returns CDR1 DFQATT and CDR2 SNEGSKA (reference sequence). The CDR3 DNA reads TGCAGTGAAAAGCGGGGGTCACCCCTCCACTTT. Translation gives CSEKRGSPLHF.

The chain recombines TRBV19 with TRBJ2-7; D is undetermined. Trimming removed 1 base at V and 4 bases at J, with 8 bases between. This CDR3 spans 13 amino acids. Germline values: CDR1 LNHDA, CDR2 SQIVND (reference sequence). This CDR3 is CASSIAAEYEQYF. In DNA, the CDR3 is TGTGCCAGTAGTATAGCCGCCGAATACGAGCAGTACTTC.

This clonotype was counted a few times. The chain joins TRBV6-2 or TRBV6-3 to TRBJ1-2; D gene uncertain. The V gene's germline CDR1 is MNHEY and CDR2 SVGEGT. The ends were cut back, 4 bases at V and 8 bases at J, with 17 bases in the middle. This CDR3 region has 14 residues. CDR3 amino acids: CASSSTTLSGGYTF. CDR3 sequence (DNA): TGTGCCAGCAGTTCTACGACTCTGTCGGGAGGCTACACCTTC.

J is TRBJ2-7 and V is TRBV18, with D possibly TRBD1 on 5 matching bases. Germline V gene lookup returns CDR1 KGHSH and CDR2 LQKENI. The CDR3 runs to 15 residues. Between the trimmed V and J ends, which lost 3 bases and 0 bases, there was a span of 12 bases. This CDR3 is CASSPDILSSYEQYV. The DNA of the CDR3 is TGTGCCAGCTCACCGGACATTCTTAGCTCCTACGAGCAGTACGTC.

In its sample, this clonotype was seen a few times. This rearrangement joins TRBV9 to TRBJ2-5; D unclear. CDR1 and CDR2 (germline): SGDLS, YYNGEE. V was cut by 4 bases and J by 3 bases, with 10 bases left in between. This CDR3 is built from 13 residues. DNA for the CDR3: TGTGCCAGCAGCCCCATTACAGAAGAGACCCAGTACTTC. Amino acid sequence: CASSPITEETQYF.

V is TRBV7-2 and J is TRBJ1-5; tentative D call: TRBD1 (5 bases). The CDR3 is 16 amino acids. CDR1 is SGHTA and CDR2 is FQGNSA in the germline V gene. The V gene lost 4 bases and the J gene lost 0 bases, with 13 bases spanning the gap. The CDR3 is CASSSGGTYSNQPQHF. CDR3 bases: TGTGCCAGCAGCTCCGGCGGGACCTATAGCAATCAGCCCCAGCATTTT.

This chain connects TRBV20-1 to TRBJ2-1; 10 bases are a match to TRBD2. V lost 7 bases to trimming and J lost 0 bases; unmatched junction nucleotides: 18. This CDR3 region has 19 residues. Germline V gene data show CDR1 as DFQATT and CDR2 as SNEGSKA (reference sequence). CDR3 amino acids: CSGPLRLAGAWGSYNEQFF. The DNA of the CDR3 is TGCAGTGGCCCCCTCCGGCTAGCGGGAGCTTGGGGCTCCTACAATGAGCAGTTCTTC.

V and J are TRBV6-2 or TRBV6-3 and TRBJ1-3; D is unresolved. Germline CDR1 MNHEY, CDR2 SVGEGT. The V end was cut by 2 bases, the J end by 0 bases, with 11 bases between. The CDR3 covers 16 residues. This CDR3 is CASSYADSSSGNTIYF. The CDR3 DNA reads as TGTGCCAGCAGTTACGCTGACTCAAGCTCTGGAAACACCATATATTTT.

A few counts support this clonotype. V and J are TRBV6-1 and TRBJ2-5; 11 bases match TRBD2. From germline, CDR1 is MNHNS and CDR2 SASEGT. The CDR3 runs to 14 residues. The trim removed 4 bases at V and 12 bases at J, leaving 10 bases unmatched. The CDR3 loop reads CASSVTSGIRGEYF. The CDR3, as DNA: TGTGCCAGCAGTGTGACTAGCGGGATCCGCGGGGAGTACTTC.

The chain recombines TRBV20-1 with TRBJ1-2; the D is unclear. This CDR3 spans 12 amino acids. CDR1 DFQATT and CDR2 SNEGSKA come from the germline V gene (reference sequence). V lost 5 bases and J 4 bases, leaving 11 bases between the germline ends. This chain's CDR3 is CSASDSTYGYTF. The DNA for the CDR3 is TGCAGTGCTTCCGACTCCACCTATGGCTACACCTTC.

The chain joins TRBV6-1 to TRBJ2-7; TRBD2 is a possible D gene (5 bases). This CDR3 spans 14 amino acids. V lost 6 bases to trimming and J lost 2 bases, with 14 bases between them. Germline V lookup: CDR1 MNHNS, CDR2 SASEGT. Here the CDR3 reads CASSQTTNPYEQYF. DNA for the CDR3: TGTGCCAGCAGCCAGACGACTAACCCCTACGAGCAGTACTTC.

This clonotype occurred once. J is TRBJ2-3 and V is TRBV6-5; 9 bases fit TRBD2. The germline V gene encodes CDR1 MNHEY and CDR2 SVGAGI. Germline trimming cut 2 bases from V and 4 bases from J; bases unmatched to any gene: 4. The CDR3 totals 15 residues. CDR3: CASSYTREGPDTQYF. The CDR3 coding sequence is TGTGCCAGCAGTTACACGCGGGAGGGGCCAGATACGCAGTATTTT.

The rearrangement links TRBV28 to TRBJ2-5; 11 bases are shared with TRBD2. V gave up 1 base and J gave up 5 bases; unmatched junction bases: 6. Germline lookup yields CDR1 MDHEN and CDR2 SYDVKM. The CDR3 is 16 amino acids. The CDR3 region is CASSLFVTSGKETQYF. In DNA, the CDR3 is TGTGCCAGCAGTTTATTCGTGACTAGCGGGAAGGAGACCCAGTACTTC.

There are a few counts of this clonotype. J is TRBJ2-3 and V is TRBV7-9; D may be TRBD2 (5 bases). V gave up 5 bases and J gave up 4 bases, with 19 bases separating them. The CDR3 has 16 residues. CDR1 and CDR2 (germline): SEHNR, FQNEAQ (reference sequence). For the CDR3, the DNA is TGTGCCAGCAGCCCGGTGAGCGGAGTGGGATCAGATACGCAGTATTTT. As protein: CASSPVSGVGSDTQYF.

This clonotype appeared many times. The chain joins TRBV7-9 to TRBJ1-4, with TRBD1 matching 10 bases. V shed 8 bases, J shed 5 bases, and the junction held 5 bases outside the gene matches. The CDR3 length is 14 residues. Per the germline V gene, CDR1 is SEHNR and CDR2 is FQNEAQ (reference sequence). DNA for the CDR3: TGTGCCAGCTCACCGGGACAGGGGAATGAAAAACTGTTTTTT. Translated: CASSPGQGNEKLFF. The variable domain in full, with the rest retrieved from reference TRBV7-9 and TRBJ1-4, is DTGVSQNPRHKITKRGQNVTFRCDPISEHNRLYWYRQTLGQGPEFLTYFQNEAQLEKSRLLSDRFSAERPKGSFSTLEIQRTEQGDSAMYLCASSPGQGNEKLFFGSGTQLSVL.